A single sample gave rise to the 15 T cell receptor beta chains below, sequenced in a study of response to subunit inactivated influenza vaccine. TCRdb called the RT-PCR reads again in MiXCR, with one record for every CDR3 protein. The profile shows roughly 500,000 distinct CDR3 sequences, approximately 24% of them singletons. The input for sequencing was CD4+ T cells sorted from PBMCs, taken around 5 days after vaccination. The receptors derive from a man aged 45-65 years who received an inactivated influenza vaccine.

There are many counts of this clonotype. This chain uses TRBV5-6 with TRBJ2-7, with D unclear. The V gene's germline CDR1 is SGHDT and CDR2 YYEEEE. This CDR3 spans 13 amino acids. The ends were cut back, 2 bases at V and 1 base at J, with 7 bases in the middle. The CDR3 DNA reads TGTGCCAGCAGCTTTGTGGATTCCTACGAGCAGTACTTC. It specifies CASSFVDSYEQYF.

V gene TRBV6-1 combines with J gene TRBJ1-1; D is uncertain. Per germline, CDR1 MNHNS and CDR2 SASEGT. V lost 3 bases and J lost 6, with 20 bases in between. The CDR3 is 16 amino acids. Here the CDR3 reads CASSDALRVYGSEAFF. The CDR3 DNA follows: TGTGCCAGCAGTGACGCACTGCGGGTTTATGGCTCTGAAGCTTTCTTT.

The rearrangement joins TRBV6-2 or TRBV6-3 to TRBJ2-5; 8 nucleotides align to TRBD2. This CDR3 contains 19 residues. CDR1 is MNHEY, CDR2 SVGEGT, per germline. Germline trimming cut 4 bases from V and 0 bases from J; bases unmatched to any gene: 16. CDR3 loop: CASSSRFSGVRLYQETQYF. DNA of the CDR3: TGTGCCAGCAGTTCCCGGTTTAGCGGGGTCCGATTGTACCAAGAGACCCAGTACTTC.

This clonotype was seen only a few times. The chain joins TRBV29-1 to TRBJ2-1, with D maybe TRBD2 (7 bases). The ends were cut back, 7 bases at V and 8 bases at J, with 15 bases in the middle. Per germline, CDR1 SQVTM and CDR2 ANQGSEA. The CDR3 totals 12 residues. Here the CDR3 DNA reads TGCAGCGGGGGGCTAGCGGCTGATGAGCAGTTCTTC. Its protein is CSGGLAADEQFF.

This clonotype was picked up a small number of times. The V gene is TRBV20-1, the J gene TRBJ2-3; 7 bases line up with TRBD2. V shed 1 base and J 3 bases; nucleotides not matched to a gene: 7. The CDR3 has 15 amino acids. CDR1 and CDR2 (germline): DFQATT, SNEGSKA (reference sequence). The CDR3 here is CSARGGGSYTDTQYF. CDR3 coding DNA: TGCAGTGCTAGAGGAGGCGGGAGTTATACAGATACGCAGTATTTT.

The chain links TRBV20-1 to TRBJ1-4; 8 nucleotides align to TRBD1. The CDR3 spans 14 residues. From germline, CDR1 is DFQATT and CDR2 SNEGSKA (reference sequence). V was pared by 2 bases and J by 8 bases, with 7 bases of the junction left unmatched. CDR3 DNA: TGCAGTGCTAGACAGGGGGCAAGGGGGGAAAAACTGTTTTTT. Translating it yields CSARQGARGEKLFF.

The chain employs TRBV28 and TRBJ2-7; 10 bases are shared with TRBD2. The CDR3 has 14 residues. Looked up from germline, CDR1 is MDHEN and CDR2 is SYDVKM. J lost 5 bases, V lost 6 bases, and 7 bases had no gene match. The CDR3 reads CASRQLAGNNEQYF. DNA for the CDR3: TGTGCCAGCAGGCAACTAGCGGGGAACAACGAGCAGTACTTC.

This clonotype appeared a few times. The V gene is TRBV12-3 or TRBV12-4, the J gene TRBJ1-1; D perhaps matches TRBD1 (5 bases). The V and J ends lost 6 bases and 11 bases respectively, with 19 bases between them. The CDR3 extends over 13 amino acids. CDR3 loop: CASSHLSRGNAFF. CDR3 DNA sequence: TGTGCCAGCAGCCATCTCTCTCGGGGGAATGCTTTCTTT.

This clonotype has only a few counts. The chain uses TRBV2 and TRBJ1-2; the match to TRBD1 covers 7 bases. V lost 7 bases, J lost 3 bases, and 5 bases stayed unmatched. The V gene's germline CDR1 is SNHLY and CDR2 FYNNEI. CDR3 length equals 13 residues. The CDR3 nucleotides read TGTGCCAGCAAGAGGGGGCGCGACTATGGCTACACCTTC. Translating gives CASKRGRDYGYTF.

Only a few counts were recorded for this clonotype. This chain connects TRBV5-1 to TRBJ2-3; 14 bases map to TRBD2. V shed 3 bases, J shed 0 bases, and the junction held 0 bases outside the gene matches. The CDR3 has 16 residues. CDR1 is SGHRS and CDR2 is YFSETQ in the germline V gene. The DNA of the CDR3 is TGCGCCAGCAGCTGGACTAGCGGGGGGAGCACAGATACGCAGTATTTT. Amino acid sequence: CASSWTSGGSTDTQYF.

This clonotype was observed many times. The chain employs TRBV5-1 and TRBJ2-3; D not resolved. V lost 0 bases and J lost 6, with 8 bases in between. Germline CDR1 and CDR2: SGHRS and YFSETQ. The CDR3 sequence is 13 residues long. In DNA, the CDR3 is TGCGCCAGCAGCTTGGGCCGGCGGGATACGCAGTATTTT. This translates into CASSLGRRDTQYF.

V is TRBV7-8 and J is TRBJ1-6; D gene unclear. Trimming stripped 8 bases from V and 9 bases from J, with 26 bases between. Germline V CDR1 and CDR2: SGHVS, FQNEAQ. The CDR3 totals 17 residues. Written as DNA, the CDR3 is TGTGCCAGCTCACCGGATGCGCGCGGCATGTGGGGTTCACCCCTCCACTTT. It codes for CASSPDARGMWGSPLHF.

This clonotype was seen only a few times. This chain joins TRBV20-1 and TRBJ2-3, with 10 nucleotides matching TRBD2. Per the germline V gene, CDR1 is DFQATT and CDR2 is SNEGSKA (reference sequence). V shed 5 bases and J 0 bases; nucleotides not matched to a gene: 5. This CDR3 is built from 15 residues. In DNA, the CDR3 is TGCAGTGCTTCCGGGACTAGCGAGAGCACAGATACGCAGTATTTT. Its translation is CSASGTSESTDTQYF.

This clonotype was seen only a few times. The chain is built from TRBV5-1 and TRBJ2-5; 9 bases line up with TRBD2. Germline trimming cut 0 bases from V and 2 bases from J; bases unmatched to any gene: 5. The germline CDR1 and CDR2 sequences are SGHRS and YFSETQ. CDR3 length equals 16 residues. Here the CDR3 reads CASSLGASGIQETQYF. The CDR3 DNA reads TGCGCCAGCAGCTTGGGGGCTAGCGGGATACAAGAGACCCAGTACTTC.

The V and J genes are TRBV5-5 and TRBJ1-1; D unresolved. The length of the CDR3 is 15 residues. V was clipped by 1 base and J by 4 bases, with 14 bases between them. Germline CDR1 reads SGHKS; CDR2 reads YYEKEE (reference sequence). CDR3 DNA sequence: TGTGCCAGCAGCTTGACGACTGGTGAGGCCACTGAAGCTTTCTTT. Amino acids: CASSLTTGEATEAFF.